The T cell receptor beta chain under discussion was sequenced for a study of blood T cell repertoires in COVID-19. Turning to the study itself: Material from acute and convalescent COVID-19 was sourced from the United States, Italy and Spain. PBMCs, B-cell-depleted T cells, or T cells provided the cDNA or gDNA that made up the material.

Under the authors' procedure: Reference gene primer amplification yielded estimated nucleated cell counts. Measured with immunoSEQ multiplex PCR; TCRdb has only the in-frame clones, and not every one. V, J and clone size are those of that table, while D and trimming were read from the DNA. The profile covers about 250,000 clones, with more than 70% appearing a single time and just under 1% taken by the ten largest. Sequenced sample: peripheral blood. The clonotype was recovered from a woman aged 40 to 55 who had recovered from COVID-19.

The CDR3 DNA reads TGTGCCAGCTCACCGTCGAGGGGGGGGAGAAACACTGAAGCTTTCTTT. Translated, it gives CASSPSRGGRNTEAFF. This rearrangement joins TRBV18 to TRBJ1-1; possibly TRBD1 for D (6 bases). Trimming pared 3 bases from V and 2 bases from J, leaving 16 bases between. This CDR3 comprises 16 residues. In germline, CDR1 is KGHSH, CDR2 LQKENI.